The present TCR beta chain was sequenced within a study of cytomegalovirus exposure and HLA in healthy donors (dated by TCRdb to the late 2010s). Concerning the study at large: The 500 to 800 repertoires of the first cohort and the roughly 120 validation repertoires were produced on the same platform, according to a later analysis. The study aimed to test whether cataloging public T cell receptors could reveal signatures of past pathogen exposure. Along with the roughly 670-subject first cohort, a separate validation cohort of more than 90 different subjects was used. To predict cytomegalovirus infection status, the study brought together high-throughput TCR immunosequencing, statistical association of individual TCRs with disease status, and machine learning. The study at large found these results: A later analysis found that TCRs clustered in the first cohort also tended to co-occur in the 120 or so validation repertoires, with about 94% of cluster scores above 0. A later analysis had no HLA typing for the validation cohort, so co-occurrence there was scored across all 120 repertoires. The authors suggested that the approach could potentially be extended to other disease states and immunological phenotypes. While some public TCRs were present in many individuals, most TCR sequences turned up only very rarely across donors. In vitro tests confirmed that a few of the cytomegalovirus-associated TCR beta chains recognize cytomegalovirus antigens. Cytomegalovirus status was reported to be diagnosed by the classifier with high specificity and sensitivity in both the original and validation cohorts. In the study, 150 to 200 TCR beta chains were listed as associated with cytomegalovirus.

The donors were included in the validation cohort of 120 subjects, a group kept apart from the roughly 730-subject first cohort. V and J are trimmed by 0 bases and 5 bases, and the gene matches miss 9 bases of the junction. The germline V gene (reference sequence) yields SGHAT for CDR1 and FQDESV for CDR2. Taken from cysteine to phenylalanine, the CDR3 has 16 residues. Of the read, only the CDR3 DNA is kept; its 48 bases are in frame from base 1. Libraries were constructed by the immunoSEQ multiplex PCR assay. Per the authors' processing: A statistical classification framework was built for diagnosing cytomegalovirus status from the catalog of TCR beta chain sequences. TCRdb obtained this table from immuneACCESS and retained in-frame rearrangements with V and J assigned. These tables miss some clones; where compared with another copy, unresolved V genes account for less than half of the shortfall, and the remainder is unexplained. V and J calls plus clone size are reproduced from that table; the DNA served to infer D and trimming. The sample table contains approximately 160,000 clones; only one count was recorded for 84% of them. The top ten hold around 9.6% of the sample.

Concerning this clone itself: Its antigen is unknown. No clone much larger than this one lies a single base away; base qualities are absent.

Input material: PBMCs. Rearrangement joined TRBV11-1 to TRBJ2-5; 7 of the junction bases match TRBD1. The origin of this receptor is a man under 40 in good health and CMV-seropositive. In nucleotides, the sequence is TGTGCCAGCAGCTTAGCAGGTCAGGGGGTGGTGGAGACCCAGTACTTC. It translates as CASSLAGQGVVETQYF.